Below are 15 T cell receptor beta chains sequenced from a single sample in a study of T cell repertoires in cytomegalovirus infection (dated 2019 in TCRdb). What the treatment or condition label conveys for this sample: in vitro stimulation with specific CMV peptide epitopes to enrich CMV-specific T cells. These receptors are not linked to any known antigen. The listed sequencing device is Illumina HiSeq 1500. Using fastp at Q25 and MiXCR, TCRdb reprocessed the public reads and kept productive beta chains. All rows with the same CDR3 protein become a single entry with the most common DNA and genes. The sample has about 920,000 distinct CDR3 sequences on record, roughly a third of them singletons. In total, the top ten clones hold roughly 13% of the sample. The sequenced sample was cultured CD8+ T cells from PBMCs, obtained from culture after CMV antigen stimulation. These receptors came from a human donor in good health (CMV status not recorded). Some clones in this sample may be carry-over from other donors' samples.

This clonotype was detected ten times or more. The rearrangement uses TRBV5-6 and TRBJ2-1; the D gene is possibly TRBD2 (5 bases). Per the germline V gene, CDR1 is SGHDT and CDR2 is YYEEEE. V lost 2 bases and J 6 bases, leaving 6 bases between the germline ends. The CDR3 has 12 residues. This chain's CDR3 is CASSFGLNEQFF. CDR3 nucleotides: TGTGCCAGCAGCTTCGGACTCAATGAGCAGTTCTTC.

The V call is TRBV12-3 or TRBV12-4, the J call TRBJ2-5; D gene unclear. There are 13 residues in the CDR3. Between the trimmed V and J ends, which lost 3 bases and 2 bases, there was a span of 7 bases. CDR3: CASSFVRQETQYF. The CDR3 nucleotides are TGTGCCAGCAGTTTTGTACGGCAAGAGACCCAGTACTTC.

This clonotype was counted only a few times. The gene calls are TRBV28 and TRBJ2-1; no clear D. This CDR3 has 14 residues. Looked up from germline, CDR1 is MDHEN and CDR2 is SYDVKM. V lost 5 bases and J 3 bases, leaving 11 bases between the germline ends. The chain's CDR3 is CASSGHSGYNEQFF. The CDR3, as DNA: TGTGCCAGCAGTGGTCATTCGGGCTACAATGAGCAGTTCTTC.

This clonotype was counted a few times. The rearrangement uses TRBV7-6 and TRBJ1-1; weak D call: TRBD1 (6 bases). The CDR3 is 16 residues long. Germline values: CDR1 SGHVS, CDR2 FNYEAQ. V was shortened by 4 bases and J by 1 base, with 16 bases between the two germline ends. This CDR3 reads CASSSSDRPPNTEAFF. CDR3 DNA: TGTGCCAGCAGCTCATCTGACAGGCCCCCGAACACTGAAGCTTTCTTT.

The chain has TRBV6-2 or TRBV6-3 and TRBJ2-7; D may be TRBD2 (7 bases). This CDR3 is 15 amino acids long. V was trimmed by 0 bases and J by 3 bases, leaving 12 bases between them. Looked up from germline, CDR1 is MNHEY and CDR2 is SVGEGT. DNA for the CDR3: TGTGCCAGCAGTTACTCGGGAGGGGGAAGCTACGAGCAGTACGTC. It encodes CASSYSGGGSYEQYV.

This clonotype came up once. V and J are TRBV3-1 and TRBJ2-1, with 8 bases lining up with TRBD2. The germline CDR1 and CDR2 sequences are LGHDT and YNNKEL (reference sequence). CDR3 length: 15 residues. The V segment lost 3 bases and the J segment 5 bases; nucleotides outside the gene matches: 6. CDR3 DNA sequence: TGTGCCAGCAGCCAGGCACTAGCGGCTAACAATGAGCAGTTCTTC. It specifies CASSQALAANNEQFF.

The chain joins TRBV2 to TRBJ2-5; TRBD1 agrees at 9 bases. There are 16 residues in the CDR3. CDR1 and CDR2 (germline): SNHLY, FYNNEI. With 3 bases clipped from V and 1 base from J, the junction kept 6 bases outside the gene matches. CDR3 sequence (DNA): TGTGCCAGCAGTGAGGGACAGGGCCTGACCCAAGAGACCCAGTACTTC. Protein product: CASSEGQGLTQETQYF.

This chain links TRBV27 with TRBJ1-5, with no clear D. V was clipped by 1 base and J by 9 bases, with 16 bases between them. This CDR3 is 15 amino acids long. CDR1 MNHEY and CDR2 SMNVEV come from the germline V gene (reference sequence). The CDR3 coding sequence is TGTGCCAGCAGTTTATGGGGAGGGCCGGGTTGGCCCCAGCATTTT. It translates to CASSLWGGPGWPQHF.

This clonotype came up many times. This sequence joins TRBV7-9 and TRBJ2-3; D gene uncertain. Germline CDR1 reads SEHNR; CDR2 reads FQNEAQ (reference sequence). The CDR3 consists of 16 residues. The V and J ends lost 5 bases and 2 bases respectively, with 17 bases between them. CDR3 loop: CASSPQARRTTDTQYF. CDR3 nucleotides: TGTGCCAGCAGCCCCCAAGCTCGGCGGACCACAGATACGCAGTATTTT.

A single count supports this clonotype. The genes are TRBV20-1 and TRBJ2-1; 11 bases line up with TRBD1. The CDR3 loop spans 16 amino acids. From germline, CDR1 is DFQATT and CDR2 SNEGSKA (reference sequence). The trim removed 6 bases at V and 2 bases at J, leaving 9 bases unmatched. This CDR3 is CSATWGTGGTYNEQFF. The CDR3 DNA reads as TGCAGTGCAACCTGGGGGACAGGGGGGACCTACAATGAGCAGTTCTTC.

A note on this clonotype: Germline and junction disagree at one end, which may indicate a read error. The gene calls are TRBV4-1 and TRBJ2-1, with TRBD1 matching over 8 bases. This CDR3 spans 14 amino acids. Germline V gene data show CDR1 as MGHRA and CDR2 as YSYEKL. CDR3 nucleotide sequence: TGTGCCAGCTTCACAGGGGGTTTCTACAATGAGCAGTTCTTC. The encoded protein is CASFTGGFYNEQFF.

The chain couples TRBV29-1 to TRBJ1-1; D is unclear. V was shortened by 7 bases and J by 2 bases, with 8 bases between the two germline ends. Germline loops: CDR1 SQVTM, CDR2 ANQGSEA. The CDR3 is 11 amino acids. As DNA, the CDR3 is TGCAGCGCCCTTCTTAACACTGAAGCTTTCTTT. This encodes CSALLNTEAFF.

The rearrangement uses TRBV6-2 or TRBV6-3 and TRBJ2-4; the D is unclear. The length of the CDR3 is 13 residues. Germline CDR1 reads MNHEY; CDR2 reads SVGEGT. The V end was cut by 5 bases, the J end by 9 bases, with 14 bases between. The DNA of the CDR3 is TGTGCCAGCAGTCTGGCCCCAAAGGGCATTCAGTACTTC. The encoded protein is CASSLAPKGIQYF.

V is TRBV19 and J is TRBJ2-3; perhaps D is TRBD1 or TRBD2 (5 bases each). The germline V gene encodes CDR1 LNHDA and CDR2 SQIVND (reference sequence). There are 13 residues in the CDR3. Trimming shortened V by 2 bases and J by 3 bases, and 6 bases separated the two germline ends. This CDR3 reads CASSIWGTDTQYF. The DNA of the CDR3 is TGTGCCAGTAGTATATGGGGGACAGATACGCAGTATTTT.

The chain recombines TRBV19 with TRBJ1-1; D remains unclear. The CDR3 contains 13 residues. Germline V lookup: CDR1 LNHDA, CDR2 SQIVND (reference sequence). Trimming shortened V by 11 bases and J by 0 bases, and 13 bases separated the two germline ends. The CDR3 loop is CASNLALNTEAFF. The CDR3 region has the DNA TGTGCCTCCAACTTAGCTTTGAACACTGAAGCTTTCTTT.